This entry lists 9 T cell receptor beta chains sequenced from one sample in a study of response to subunit inactivated influenza vaccine. TCRdb independently ran MiXCR on the RT-PCR reads; one entry per CDR3 protein. The table includes roughly 550,000 distinct CDR3 sequences, under 25% detected once. These records were also assigned to another study, of T cells expressing NK-cell markers. That paper notes: Production of TCR beta cDNA relied on 5'RACE template switching with UMIs.

The input for sequencing was CD4+ T cells sorted from PBMCs, taken 12 days after vaccination. The receptors derive from a man between 50 and 59 years old who received an inactivated influenza vaccine.

This clonotype was counted only a few times. This chain joins TRBV5-1 and TRBJ1-3; the match to TRBD1 covers 7 bases. The CDR3 is 16 residues long. Trimming took 1 base from V and 0 from J; bases not matched to a gene: 4. CDR1 is SGHRS and CDR2 is YFSETQ in the germline V gene. The CDR3 nucleotides read TGCGCCAGCAGCTTGACGGGGACAGTCTCTGGAAACACCATATATTTT. Its protein product is CASSLTGTVSGNTIYF.

This clonotype came up a few times. The chain is built from TRBV5-1 and TRBJ2-1; D perhaps matches TRBD2 (6 bases). Germline V gene data show CDR1 as SGHRS and CDR2 as YFSETQ. Between the trimmed V and J ends, which lost 2 bases and 1 base, there was a span of 13 bases. CDR3 length equals 16 residues. The CDR3 bases are TGCGCCAGCAGCTTTGTAGCGGCGCGATCCTACAATGAGCAGTTCTTC. It yields the protein CASSFVAARSYNEQFF.

This clonotype was recorded a few times. V usage is TRBV5-1 and J usage is TRBJ2-1; D possibly matches TRBD1 or TRBD2 (6 bases each). The V gene's germline CDR1 is SGHRS and CDR2 YFSETQ. The CDR3 runs to 14 residues. V lost 4 bases to trimming and J lost 5 bases, with 13 bases between them. In DNA, the CDR3 is TGCGCCAGCAGCGTCGGGGGCCGTAACAATGAGCAGTTCTTC. Protein sequence: CASSVGGRNNEQFF.

This clonotype was found a few times. The chain links TRBV20-1 to TRBJ2-5; 9 positions agree with TRBD2. Germline loops: CDR1 DFQATT, CDR2 SNEGSKA (reference sequence). This CDR3 spans 14 amino acids. The V gene end was trimmed by 0 bases and the J gene end by 7 bases; junction bases not matched to a gene: 6. The CDR3 is CSAREREGSWTQYF. The CDR3 DNA reads as TGCAGTGCTAGAGAGCGGGAGGGGAGTTGGACCCAGTACTTC.

J is TRBJ2-1 and V is TRBV27, with D unresolved. This CDR3 has 15 residues. Germline CDR1 reads MNHEY; CDR2 reads SMNVEV (reference sequence). V gave up 2 bases and J gave up 3 bases, with 11 bases separating them. DNA for the CDR3: TGTGCCAGCAGTTTACAGGAGAACCTCTACAATGAGCAGTTCTTC. Translated, it gives CASSLQENLYNEQFF.

This clonotype was seen a handful of times. The genes are TRBV7-9 and TRBJ1-6; D ambiguous. CDR1 is SEHNR and CDR2 is FQNEAQ in the germline V gene (reference sequence). V was pared by 1 base and J by 6 bases, with 7 bases between. The CDR3 consists of 14 residues. The DNA for the CDR3 is TGTGCCAGCAGCTTAGGGCAGGTTAATTCACCCCTCCACTTT. It codes for CASSLGQVNSPLHF. The variable domain in full, completed from reference TRBV7-9 and TRBJ1-6, reads DTGVSQNPRHKITKRGQNVTFRCDPISEHNRLYWYRQTLGQGPEFLTYFQNEAQLEKSRLLSDRFSAERPKGSFSTLEIQRTEQGDSAMYLCASSLGQVNSPLHFGNGTRLTVT.

CDR3 region: CASSDRGRQPQHF. CDR3 DNA sequence: TGTGCCAGCAGTGACAGGGGTCGTCAGCCCCAGCATTTT. The V call is TRBV2, the J call TRBJ1-5; TRBD1 might be the D (6 bases). V dropped 3 bases and J dropped 6 bases, with 9 bases sitting between them. Germline V gene lookup returns CDR1 SNHLY and CDR2 FYNNEI. This CDR3 has 13 residues.

This clonotype came up a few times. The J gene is TRBJ2-7, the V gene TRBV15; 8 bases map to TRBD1. The CDR3 loop spans 15 amino acids. The V segment lost 0 bases and the J segment 2 bases; nucleotides outside the gene matches: 3. CDR1 LNHNV and CDR2 YYDKDF come from the germline V gene (reference sequence). CDR3 region: CATSRDPQGAYEQYF. The DNA for the CDR3 is TGTGCCACCAGCAGAGATCCACAGGGGGCCTACGAGCAGTACTTC.

This clonotype was recorded a few times. The chain joins TRBV5-1 to TRBJ2-1; no clear D. V was shortened by 0 bases and J by 4 bases, with 11 bases between the two germline ends. The CDR3 is 15 residues long. Germline V gene data show CDR1 as SGHRS and CDR2 as YFSETQ. The CDR3 region has the DNA TGCGCCAGCAGCTTGGCCAAGGCAGTTTACAATGAGCAGTTCTTC. Translating gives CASSLAKAVYNEQFF. Complete variable domain (other parts from reference TRBV5-1 and TRBJ2-1): KAGVTQTPRYLIKTRGQQVTLSCSPISGHRSVSWYQQTPGQGLQFLFEYFSETQRNKGNFPGRFSGRQFSNSRSEMNVSTLELGDSALYLCASSLAKAVYNEQFFGPGTRLTVL.